What follows are 8 T cell receptor beta chains derived from one specimen sequenced in a study of vaccination and CD4 T cells after COVID-19. An Oncomine TCR Beta short-read assay was used to sequence the DNA from cultured CD4+ T cells. TCRdb fed the PCR reads into MiXCR, producing one record per CDR3 protein. Among under 25,000 distinct CDR3 sequences listed, roughly 40% were seen once. Treatment meaning: roughly ten-day PBMC culture with coronavirus spike peptide pools or control peptides (ViraFEST assay). Their antigen targets remain unknown. The sample in question was CD4+ T cells from blood, cultured in vitro, obtained after SARS-CoV-2 vaccination. These receptors were taken from a human donor who had recovered from COVID-19.

The rearrangement links TRBV6-1 to TRBJ1-4, with a tentative D call TRBD1 (5 bases). Germline V gene lookup returns CDR1 MNHNS and CDR2 SASEGT. V lost 6 bases and J 5 bases, leaving 13 bases between the germline ends. This CDR3 spans 14 amino acids. The CDR3 protein is CASSSGTQNEKLFF. CDR3 DNA: TGTGCCAGCAGCTCCGGGACGCAGAATGAAAAACTGTTTTTT.

This clonotype appeared a few times. The V gene is TRBV5-4, the J gene TRBJ1-2; TRBD1 matches at 8 bases. The CDR3 spans 15 residues. Germline CDR1 reads SGHNT; CDR2 reads YYREEE (reference sequence). Unmatched junction bases numbered 15, after V lost 6 bases and J lost 8 bases. The CDR3 sequence is CASTVGGQEWRGYTF. The CDR3 bases are TGTGCCAGCACCGTTGGGGGACAGGAATGGAGGGGCTACACCTTC.

The chain couples TRBV11-3 to TRBJ1-1; D is unresolved. This CDR3 contains 14 residues. Germline V lookup: CDR1 SGHNT, CDR2 YENEEA. The V and J ends lost 5 bases and 0 bases respectively, with 10 bases between them. CDR3 bases: TGTGCCAGCAGCCAAACGGAGCTGAACACTGAAGCTTTCTTT. Translated, it gives CASSQTELNTEAFF.

This clonotype occurred a few times. The rearrangement uses TRBV29-1 and TRBJ2-7, with D hard to call. CDR3 length: 12 residues. V shed 4 bases and J shed 0 bases, with 7 bases lying between them. Germline V CDR1 and CDR2: SQVTM, ANQGSEA. CDR3 DNA sequence: TGCAGCGTTGTGACCATCTCCTACGAGCAGTACTTC. Translated, it gives CSVVTISYEQYF.

To note about this clonotype: The missing conserved phenylalanine or tryptophan at the end of this CDR3 makes a read error likely. This chain links TRBV15 with TRBJ1-5; no clear D. CDR1 and CDR2 from the germline V gene are LNHNV and YYDKDF (reference sequence). V lost 0 bases and J lost 4, with 10 bases in between. CDR3 length: 15 residues. The CDR3 loop reads CATSRDGRGNQPQHS. The CDR3 bases are TGTGCCACCAGCAGAGATGGGAGAGGGAATCAGCCCCAGCATTCT.

The V call is TRBV4-1, the J call TRBJ2-2, with 10 bases lining up with TRBD2. Germline V CDR1 and CDR2: MGHRA, YSYEKL. Losses at the gene ends were 2 bases for V and 5 bases for J; bases not matched to a gene: 2. This CDR3 contains 15 residues. The CDR3 nucleotides are TGCGCCAGCAGCCAAACGACTAGCGGGACCGGGGAGCTGTTTTTT. Its protein is CASSQTTSGTGELFF.

V gene TRBV7-9 combines with J gene TRBJ2-5; D ambiguous. There are 12 residues in the CDR3. Germline V gives CDR1 SEHNR, CDR2 FQNEAQ (reference sequence). V was pared by 6 bases and J by 5 bases, with 10 bases between. DNA of the CDR3: TGTGCCAGCAGTCTGGCGTATGAGACCCAGTACTTC. Translating it yields CASSLAYETQYF. Supplemented by reference TRBV7-9 and TRBJ2-5, the full variable domain reads DTGVSQNPRHKITKRGQNVTFRCDPISEHNRLYWYRQTLGQGPEFLTYFQNEAQLEKSRLLSDRFSAERPKGSFSTLEIQRTEQGDSAMYLCASSLAYETQYFGPGTRLLVL.

J is TRBJ1-1 and V is TRBV2; perhaps TRBD1 as D (6 bases). Germline values: CDR1 SNHLY, CDR2 FYNNEI. V was shortened by 4 bases and J by 0 bases, with 9 bases between the two germline ends. There are 14 residues in the CDR3. The CDR3 spells CASSGDTLNTEAFF. The CDR3 DNA reads TGTGCCAGCAGTGGGGACACCTTGAACACTGAAGCTTTCTTT.